The sequence of this T cell receptor beta chain was determined in a study of cytomegalovirus exposure and HLA in healthy donors. With V trimmed by 3 bases and J by 0 bases, 2 bases remained unmatched. Germline CDR1 reads KGHSH; CDR2 reads LQKENI. The CDR3 sequence is 15 residues long. Study-level points and caveats: A few CMV-associated chains proved CMV antigen-specific in vitro. The likely explanation for a cluster of highly shared sequence variants was sequencing artifact.

For this clone: Its antigen remains unknown. Different DNA sequences within this sample yield the same CDR3.

The PCR employed 60 Vbeta primers together with 13 Jbeta primers. Sequencing used immunoSEQ multiplex PCR; TCRdb keeps in-frame clones, though not all of them. The profile shows 150,000 or so clones, almost 80% of them singletons. The chain carries TRBV18 and TRBJ1-5; 7 bases fit TRBD1. The sequence was obtained from a young man in good health and CMV-seronegative. Material for sequencing was PBMCs. In DNA, the CDR3 is TGTGCCAGCTCACCCGGGACAGCTAGCAATCAGCCCCAGCATTTT. Amino acids: CASSPGTASNQPQHF.